One and the same sample provided the 18 T cell receptor beta chains below, sequenced in a study of graft-versus-host responses after intestinal transplantation. Their recognized antigens are unknown. TCRdb keeps only in-frame clones here, not all; method: immunoSEQ multiplex PCR. This table holds 50,000 to 80,000 clones, 85% to 95% found once. Sequencing used unstimulated CD8+ T cells sorted from spleen or lymph node cells, obtained before transplant. These receptors were collected from a human donor who was the organ donor for an intestinal transplant.

The chain carries TRBV27 and TRBJ2-7; 10 positions agree with TRBD2. Unmatched junction bases numbered 4, after V lost 8 bases and J lost 0 bases. The CDR3 has 14 residues. Germline values: CDR1 MNHEY, CDR2 SMNVEV (reference sequence). This CDR3 is CASEEREGSYEQYF. CDR3 DNA: TGTGCCAGCGAGGAGCGGGAGGGCTCCTACGAGCAGTACTTC.

The V and J genes are TRBV29-1 and TRBJ2-7; 9 nucleotides agree with TRBD1. This CDR3 has 11 residues. Trimming took 6 bases from V and 7 from J; bases not matched to a gene: 4. Germline V gives CDR1 SQVTM, CDR2 ANQGSEA. The CDR3 reads CSVTDRGEQYF. The CDR3 coding sequence is TGCAGCGTCACGGACAGGGGAGAGCAGTACTTC.

This sequence joins TRBV27 and TRBJ2-7, with D maybe TRBD2 (6 bases). The CDR3 covers 13 residues. The V end was cut by 7 bases, the J end by 1 base, with 11 bases between. Germline values: CDR1 MNHEY, CDR2 SMNVEV (reference sequence). This chain's CDR3 is CASMSGFSYEQYF. The DNA for the CDR3 is TGTGCCAGCATGAGCGGGTTTTCCTACGAGCAGTACTTC.

The V and J genes are TRBV6-4 and TRBJ2-1, with D tentatively TRBD2 (6 bases). V was pared by 3 bases and J by 3 bases, with 9 bases between. This CDR3 contains 14 residues. Germline V gives CDR1 MRHNA, CDR2 SNTAGT. The CDR3 region is CASSETGDYNEQFF. CDR3 nucleotides: TGTGCCAGCAGTGAAACGGGGGACTACAATGAGCAGTTCTTC.

This clone was observed a handful of times. V and J are TRBV27 and TRBJ2-7, with D possibly being TRBD2 (6 bases). Trimming removed 0 bases at V and 6 bases at J, with 12 bases between. CDR1 is MNHEY, CDR2 SMNVEV, per germline (reference sequence). There are 14 residues in the CDR3. The CDR3 DNA sequence: TGTGCCAGCAGTTTATCTCGGGGGAAACTCGAGCAGTACTTC. Translating gives CASSLSRGKLEQYF.

This clone has more than one count but fewer than ten. V and J are TRBV4-2 and TRBJ2-5; D is perhaps TRBD2 (7 bases). Trimming pared 1 base from V and 5 bases from J, leaving 14 bases between. CDR3 length: 15 amino acids. The germline gives CDR1 LGHNA, CDR2 YNFKEQ. CDR3 coding DNA: TGTGCCAGCAGCCAAGGGCGGGGAGGGGGGGAGACCCAGTACTTC. It specifies CASSQGRGGGETQYF.

The chain links TRBV10-3 to TRBJ2-7; D gene ambiguous. The CDR3 is made up of 18 amino acids. The germline gives CDR1 ENHRY, CDR2 SYGVKD. V lost 4 bases, J lost 0 bases, and 22 bases lay in between. This CDR3 is CAISGGSFCGIVSYEQYF. The CDR3 DNA sequence: TGTGCCATCAGTGGAGGATCTTTCTGTGGAATAGTCTCCTACGAGCAGTACTTC.

The V and J genes are TRBV19 and TRBJ1-5; 8 positions agree with TRBD1. V lost 1 base and J lost 7; bases outside the gene matches: 6. The CDR3 consists of 15 residues. Germline V CDR1 and CDR2: LNHDA, SQIVND (reference sequence). CDR3 sequence reads: CASSIGYRGDQPQHF. CDR3 in DNA: TGTGCCAGTAGTATAGGGTACAGGGGGGACCAGCCCCAGCATTTT.

The genes are TRBV9 and TRBJ1-4, with D perhaps TRBD1 (5 bases). The ends were cut back, 4 bases at V and 8 bases at J, with 15 bases in the middle. Germline CDR1 reads SGDLS; CDR2 reads YYNGEE. The CDR3 extends over 14 amino acids. DNA for the CDR3: TGTGCCAGCAGCCCTGGGGGGGGGAAAGAAAAACTGTTTTTT. This translates into CASSPGGGKEKLFF.

This chain links TRBV4-3 with TRBJ2-7; a weak D match, TRBD2 (6 bases). Trimming removed 1 base at V and 7 bases at J, with 17 bases between. The V gene's germline CDR1 is LGHNA and CDR2 YSLEER. The CDR3 consists of 15 residues. In nucleotides, the CDR3 is TGCGCCAGCAGCCAAGGGCCCGAGGGACTTCGGGAGCAGTACTTC. Translated: CASSQGPEGLREQYF.

This rearrangement joins TRBV19 to TRBJ2-7; D remains unclear. The V end lost 1 base, the J end lost 6 bases, and 4 bases lay between the germline ends. Germline-derived CDR1 and CDR2 are LNHDA and SQIVND (reference sequence). This CDR3 is built from 11 residues. CDR3 amino acids: CASSIGAEQYF. The CDR3 DNA reads TGTGCCAGTAGTATAGGGGCCGAGCAGTACTTC.

The chain uses TRBV6-5 and TRBJ1-2; TRBD1 agrees at 7 bases. This CDR3 contains 16 residues. V trimming: 4 bases; J trimming: 1 base; junction bases outside the gene matches: 9. CDR1 MNHEY and CDR2 SVGAGI come from the germline V gene. The CDR3 bases are TGTGCCAGCAGTTTCAGACAGGGAGAGGTTAACTATGGCTACACCTTC. Protein: CASSFRQGEVNYGYTF.

The chain combines TRBV7-9 with TRBJ1-2; the D gene is possibly TRBD1 (6 bases). Trimming pared 3 bases from V and 8 bases from J, leaving 13 bases between. The CDR3 runs 13 residues. Germline CDR1 reads SEHNR; CDR2 reads FQNEAQ (reference sequence). The CDR3 here is CASSFGRGHGYTF. Here the CDR3 DNA reads TGTGCCAGCAGCTTTGGCAGGGGACACGGCTACACCTTC.

The J gene is TRBJ1-5, the V gene TRBV27, with D unresolved. The length of the CDR3 is 14 residues. Trimming took 0 bases from V and 5 from J, leaving 8 bases between them. Germline assignment: CDR1 MNHEY and CDR2 SMNVEV (reference sequence). In DNA, the CDR3 is TGTGCCAGCAGTTTATCGGGCCAGCATCAGCCCCAGCATTTT. It is translated as CASSLSGQHQPQHF.

The rearrangement links TRBV19 to TRBJ2-1, with 8 bases that match TRBD2. Trimming took 6 bases from V and 8 from J; bases not matched to a gene: 9. This CDR3 is built from 14 residues. Looked up from germline, CDR1 is LNHDA and CDR2 is SQIVND (reference sequence). CDR3 sequence reads: CASREGAGAHEQFF. CDR3 in DNA: TGTGCCAGTAGAGAGGGAGCGGGGGCCCATGAGCAGTTCTTC.

The chain carries TRBV19 and TRBJ2-5; no clear D gene. This CDR3 comprises 15 residues. Germline V CDR1 and CDR2: LNHDA, SQIVND (reference sequence). V lost 1 base and J 4 bases, leaving 13 bases between the germline ends. Here the CDR3 DNA reads TGTGCCAGTAGTATAGGAGTATGGCGGTTAGAGACCCAGTACTTC. It codes for CASSIGVWRLETQYF. The full variable domain, its missing parts supplied by reference TRBV19 and TRBJ2-5, is DGGITQSPKYLFRKEGQNVTLSCEQNLNHDAMYWYRQDPGQGLRLIYYSQIVNDFQKGDIAEGYSVSREKKESFPLTVTSAQKNPTAFYLCASSIGVWRLETQYFGPGTRLLVL.

V gene TRBV27 combines with J gene TRBJ1-1, with D maybe TRBD1 (5 bases). Per the germline V gene, CDR1 is MNHEY and CDR2 is SMNVEV (reference sequence). This CDR3 is 16 amino acids long. V shed 5 bases and J shed 0 bases, with 16 bases lying between them. The DNA for the CDR3 is TGTGCCAGCAGTAGCGGGGGGTCGGCTTTGAACACTGAAGCTTTCTTT. Residues: CASSSGGSALNTEAFF.

Points on this clone: Other DNA sequences in this specimen translate into the identical CDR3. The genes are TRBV28 and TRBJ1-2; 9 bases are shared with TRBD1. The germline V gene encodes CDR1 MDHEN and CDR2 SYDVKM. The trim removed 3 bases at V and 6 bases at J, leaving 5 bases unmatched. The CDR3 is 14 residues long. The CDR3 reads CASSLGGTGNGYTF. The CDR3 DNA follows: TGTGCCAGCAGTTTGGGCGGGACAGGGAATGGCTACACCTTC.